Each of the 27 T cell receptor beta chains below was sequenced from the same sample in a study of CD8 T cell repertoires and HIV-1 epitope variants. Method: immunoSEQ multiplex PCR; TCRdb's copy keeps in-frame clones and lacks some. Of 90,000 or so clones in the sample, roughly four fifths were seen once. Sequencing was carried out using uncultured baseline CD8+ T cells from peripheral blood mononuclear cells (PBMCs). Receptors were obtained from a male donor with HIV.

The chain combines TRBV7-9 with TRBJ1-2; TRBD1 is a possible D gene (6 bases). CDR1 and CDR2 from the germline V gene are SEHNR and FQNEAQ (reference sequence). This CDR3 is 13 amino acids long. V was cut by 1 base and J by 7 bases, with 10 bases left in between. For the CDR3, the DNA is TGTGCCAGCAGCTTAGAGCAGGGGTCTGGCTACACCTTC. Its protein product is CASSLEQGSGYTF.

The V call is TRBV15, the J call TRBJ1-5; D gene unclear. V was pared by 0 bases and J by 1 base, with 7 bases between. This CDR3 comprises 15 residues. The germline V gene encodes CDR1 LNHNV and CDR2 YYDKDF (reference sequence). CDR3 sequence: CATSRDLRSNQPQHF. The CDR3 nucleotides read TGTGCCACCAGCAGAGATCTAAGGAGCAATCAGCCCCAGCATTTT.

The rearrangement uses TRBV19 and TRBJ2-7, with 9 bases aligning to TRBD1. The CDR3 has 17 residues. The ends lost 0 bases at V and 1 base at J; junction bases unmatched: 7. In germline, CDR1 is LNHDA, CDR2 SQIVND (reference sequence). This CDR3 is CASSIDLSGQGSYEQYF. Here the CDR3 DNA reads TGTGCCAGTAGTATAGATCTATCGGGACAGGGTTCCTACGAGCAGTACTTC.

The chain carries TRBV9 and TRBJ1-3, with D possibly being TRBD1 (5 bases). V lost 3 bases, J lost 0 bases, and 10 bases lay in between. Looked up from germline, CDR1 is SGDLS and CDR2 is YYNGEE. The CDR3 is 15 amino acids. The CDR3 loop is CASSAGGVSGNTIYF. CDR3 nucleotide sequence: TGTGCCAGCAGCGCGGGGGGGGTCTCTGGAAACACCATATATTTT.

Written as DNA, the CDR3 is TGTGCCAGCAGCCAAACAGGGGGCGCGTCCAAAAACATTCAGTACTTC. This encodes CASSQTGGASKNIQYF. The chain couples TRBV7-8 to TRBJ2-4; TRBD1 matches at 9 bases. This CDR3 has 16 residues. Trimming at V came to 5 bases and at J to 2 bases, leaving 7 bases not matched to a gene. Per the germline V gene, CDR1 is SGHVS and CDR2 is FQNEAQ.

This clone appeared a single time. This rearrangement joins TRBV7-2 to TRBJ2-7; D is unresolved. Deletions cut 1 base from V and 2 bases from J, with 9 bases between. The V gene's germline CDR1 is SGHTA and CDR2 FQGNSA. The CDR3 has 14 amino acids. CDR3 DNA: TGTGCCAGCAGCTTAGTGGGCAGAACCTACGAGCAGTACTTC. It specifies CASSLVGRTYEQYF.

This chain connects TRBV30 to TRBJ2-2; perhaps TRBD1 as D (5 bases). V was trimmed by 0 bases and J by 2 bases, leaving 10 bases between them. In germline, CDR1 is GTSNPN, CDR2 SVGIG (reference sequence). The CDR3 totals 15 residues. The CDR3 sequence: CAWSVARVNTGELFF. The CDR3, as DNA: TGTGCCTGGAGTGTAGCCAGGGTAAACACCGGGGAGCTGTTTTTT.

This chain uses TRBV9 with TRBJ2-7; 11 bases agree with TRBD2. The CDR3 loop spans 15 amino acids. The junction had 6 bases not matched to a gene; V was cut back by 4 bases and J by 3 bases. Looked up from germline, CDR1 is SGDLS and CDR2 is YYNGEE. CDR3 loop: CASSPGTSGLYEQYF. In DNA, the CDR3 is TGTGCCAGCAGCCCCGGGACTAGCGGACTCTACGAGCAGTACTTC. Full variable domain (missing parts from reference TRBV9 and TRBJ2-7): DSGVTQTPKHLITATGQRVTLRCSPRSGDLSVYWYQQSLDQGLQFLIQYYNGEERAKGNILERFSAQQFPDLHSELNLSSLELGDSALYFCASSPGTSGLYEQYFGPGTRLTVT.

The rearrangement joins TRBV14 to TRBJ2-2; D remains unclear. From germline, CDR1 is SGHDN and CDR2 FVKESK. Deletions cut 2 bases from V and 6 bases from J, with 19 bases between. The length of the CDR3 is 17 residues. For the CDR3, the DNA is TGTGCCAGCAGCCAATTTCGTCAGGATAGATGGGCCGGGGAGCTGTTTTTT. Residues: CASSQFRQDRWAGELFF. The whole variable domain, filled in from reference TRBV14 and TRBJ2-2, reads EAGVTQFPSHSVIEKGQTVTLRCDPISGHDNLYWYRRVMGKEIKFLLHFVKESKQDESGMPNNRFLAERTGGTYSTLKVQPAELEDSGVYFCASSQFRQDRWAGELFFGEGSRLTVL.

The genes are TRBV28 and TRBJ2-1; no reliable D call. Trimming shortened V by 9 bases and J by 7 bases, and 13 bases separated the two germline ends. The CDR3 totals 12 residues. From germline, CDR1 is MDHEN and CDR2 SYDVKM. The DNA for the CDR3 is TGTGCCAGTAGAAGCCAGTTGAATGAGCAGTTCTTC. Residues: CASRSQLNEQFF.

The chain joins TRBV29-1 to TRBJ1-3; D gene uncertain. V was pared by 7 bases and J by 3 bases, with 7 bases between. This CDR3 has 11 residues. Germline assignment: CDR1 SQVTM and CDR2 ANQGSEA. CDR3 loop: CSAGIGNTIYF. Here the CDR3 DNA reads TGCAGCGCAGGTATTGGAAACACCATATATTTT.

This chain uses TRBV7-8 with TRBJ1-1; D gene ambiguous. Germline values: CDR1 SGHVS, CDR2 FQNEAQ. V was trimmed by 1 base and J by 0 bases, leaving 3 bases between them. CDR3 length: 13 residues. The CDR3 region has the DNA TGTGCCAGCAGCTTAGACCTGAACACTGAAGCTTTCTTT. Translated: CASSLDLNTEAFF.

This chain joins TRBV15 and TRBJ2-5; no clear D. The CDR3 sequence is 12 residues long. Per germline, CDR1 LNHNV and CDR2 YYDKDF (reference sequence). V lost 0 bases, J lost 9 bases, and 8 bases lay in between. The CDR3 here is CATSRDDPAQYF. CDR3 bases: TGTGCCACCAGCAGAGATGACCCAGCCCAGTACTTC. The complete variable domain, with remaining parts taken from reference TRBV15 and TRBJ2-5, reads DAMVIQNPRYQVTQFGKPVTLSCSQTLNHNVMYWYQQKSSQAPKLLFHYYDKDFNNEADTPDNFQSRRPNTSFCFLDIRSPGLGDTAMYLCATSRDDPAQYFGPGTRLLVL.

The chain carries TRBV28 and TRBJ2-3; TRBD2 agrees at 11 bases. Losses at the gene ends were 6 bases for V and 5 bases for J; bases not matched to a gene: 1. The CDR3 totals 13 residues. Germline V gene sequence: CDR1 MDHEN, CDR2 SYDVKM. CDR3 sequence (DNA): TGTGCCAGCAGCACTAGCGGGAGAGATACGCAGTATTTT. Residues: CASSTSGRDTQYF.

DNA for the CDR3: TGTGCCAGCAGCTACCAACCCGGGACTCCCTCCTACGAGCAGTACTTC. Amino acid sequence: CASSYQPGTPSYEQYF. V gene TRBV7-8 combines with J gene TRBJ2-7; D may be TRBD2 (6 bases). The CDR3 sequence is 16 residues long. The germline V gene has CDR1 SGHVS and CDR2 FQNEAQ. Deletions cut 4 bases from V and 0 bases from J, with 16 bases between.

This clone has more than one count but fewer than ten. V gene TRBV12-5 combines with J gene TRBJ1-2, with 8 bases aligning to TRBD1. This CDR3 comprises 14 residues. Trimming cost V 4 bases and J 5 bases; bases outside gene matches: 6. CDR1 LGHNT and CDR2 FRNRAP come from the germline V gene. CDR3 amino acids: CASGSSDRVYGYTF. The CDR3, as DNA: TGTGCTAGTGGTTCCTCGGACAGGGTGTATGGCTACACCTTC.

The chain joins TRBV29-1 to TRBJ1-1; 8 bases are shared with TRBD1. From germline, CDR1 is SQVTM and CDR2 ANQGSEA. CDR3 length: 13 residues. V lost 8 bases, J lost 2 bases, and 7 bases stayed unmatched. This CDR3 is CSYAQGGNTEAFF. The CDR3 coding sequence is TGCAGCTACGCACAGGGGGGAAACACTGAAGCTTTCTTT.

This chain connects TRBV5-5 to TRBJ2-7; D uncertain. The germline V gene encodes CDR1 SGHKS and CDR2 YYEKEE (reference sequence). The CDR3 is made up of 14 amino acids. V was cut by 9 bases and J by 2 bases, with 18 bases left in between. Here the CDR3 reads CATHGNLPPYEQYF. In DNA, the CDR3 is TGTGCCACCCACGGAAACCTTCCCCCCTACGAGCAGTACTTC.

The rearrangement joins TRBV5-1 to TRBJ2-7; a possible D gene is TRBD2 (5 bases). CDR3 length: 15 residues. Trimming took 2 bases from V and 2 from J, leaving 14 bases between them. The V gene's germline CDR1 is SGHRS and CDR2 YFSETQ. The CDR3 DNA reads as TGCGCCAGCAGCTTTAGGAGAGGGTTAACCTACGAGCAGTACTTC. Protein sequence: CASSFRRGLTYEQYF. The variable domain in full, completed from reference TRBV5-1 and TRBJ2-7, reads KAGVTQTPRYLIKTRGQQVTLSCSPISGHRSVSWYQQTPGQGLQFLFEYFSETQRNKGNFPGRFSGRQFSNSRSEMNVSTLELGDSALYLCASSFRRGLTYEQYFGPGTRLTVT.

This chain uses TRBV27 with TRBJ2-1; 12 nucleotides align to TRBD2. With V trimmed by 7 bases and J by 5 bases, 12 bases remained unmatched. There are 17 residues in the CDR3. Germline values: CDR1 MNHEY, CDR2 SMNVEV (reference sequence). Written as DNA, the CDR3 is TGTGCCAGCAATAAACGGACTAGCGGGACCGGGCACAATGAGCAGTTCTTC. The encoded protein is CASNKRTSGTGHNEQFF.

The chain carries TRBV2 and TRBJ1-1, with 8 positions matching TRBD1. The J segment lost 0 bases and the V segment lost 4 bases, leaving 13 bases of the junction unmatched. The CDR3 spans 18 residues. Germline CDR1 reads SNHLY; CDR2 reads FYNNEI. The CDR3, as DNA: TGTGCCAGCAGTGCAGGACGACAGGGGTTCGGGATGAACACTGAAGCTTTCTTT. This sequence encodes CASSAGRQGFGMNTEAFF.

This rearrangement joins TRBV9 to TRBJ2-3, with D possibly TRBD1 on 6 matching bases. The CDR3 is made up of 18 amino acids. Germline values: CDR1 SGDLS, CDR2 YYNGEE. V lost 0 bases to trimming and J lost 2 bases, with 19 bases between them. The CDR3 region has the DNA TGTGCCAGCAGCGTAGGGTTTACAGGGAATTTGGTCACAGATACGCAGTATTTT. Its translation: CASSVGFTGNLVTDTQYF. The full variable domain, completed using reference TRBV9 and TRBJ2-3, is DSGVTQTPKHLITATGQRVTLRCSPRSGDLSVYWYQQSLDQGLQFLIQYYNGEERAKGNILERFSAQQFPDLHSELNLSSLELGDSALYFCASSVGFTGNLVTDTQYFGPGTRLTVL.

This clone came up a few times. V usage is TRBV28 and J usage is TRBJ1-2, with D maybe TRBD1 (6 bases). V shed 6 bases and J shed 6 bases, with 17 bases lying between them. The CDR3 is 14 residues long. CDR1 is MDHEN and CDR2 is SYDVKM in the germline V gene. CDR3 in DNA: TGTGCCAGCAGAGGGAAGGACAGACCGGATGGCTACACCTTC. Encoded protein: CASRGKDRPDGYTF.

The rearrangement uses TRBV27 and TRBJ2-7; 12 bases are shared with TRBD2. Trimming removed 5 bases from V and 0 bases from J; junction bases left unmatched: 5. CDR1 is MNHEY, CDR2 SMNVEV, per germline (reference sequence). There are 16 residues in the CDR3. CDR3 region: CASSPSGLAGSYEQYF. In DNA, the CDR3 is TGTGCCAGCAGTCCGTCGGGACTAGCGGGCTCCTACGAGCAGTACTTC.

The chain joins TRBV28 to TRBJ2-3, with TRBD2 matching 7 bases. Germline-derived CDR1 and CDR2 are MDHEN and SYDVKM. V shed 6 bases and J 3 bases; nucleotides not matched to a gene: 3. The CDR3 is made up of 13 amino acids. CDR3 loop: CASRPGGTDTQYF. CDR3 coding DNA: TGTGCCAGCAGACCCGGGGGGACAGATACGCAGTATTTT.

V and J are TRBV28 and TRBJ1-2, with D possibly being TRBD1 (6 bases). V was shortened by 3 bases and J by 5 bases, with 16 bases between the two germline ends. This CDR3 has 15 residues. Looked up from germline, CDR1 is MDHEN and CDR2 is SYDVKM. The CDR3 region has the DNA TGTGCCAGCAGTTTCTTTAACAGGGACCTATATGGCTACACCTTC. It is translated as CASSFFNRDLYGYTF.

This chain connects TRBV7-2 to TRBJ2-7; TRBD2 might be the D (5 bases). This CDR3 is built from 16 residues. Germline loops: CDR1 SGHTA, CDR2 FQGNSA. With 3 bases removed from V and 6 bases from J, the gap between germline ends came to 21 bases. CDR3 DNA: TGTGCCAGCAGCTTCCAGAGGGCTCAGGCTGGGCTCGAGCAGTACTTC. Translation: CASSFQRAQAGLEQYF. The complete variable domain, with remaining parts taken from reference TRBV7-2 and TRBJ2-7, reads GAGVSQSPSNKVTEKGKDVELRCDPISGHTALYWYRQSLGQGLEFLIYFQGNSAPDKSGLPSDRFSAERTGGSVSTLTIQRTQQEDSAVYLCASSFQRAQAGLEQYFGPGTRLTVT.